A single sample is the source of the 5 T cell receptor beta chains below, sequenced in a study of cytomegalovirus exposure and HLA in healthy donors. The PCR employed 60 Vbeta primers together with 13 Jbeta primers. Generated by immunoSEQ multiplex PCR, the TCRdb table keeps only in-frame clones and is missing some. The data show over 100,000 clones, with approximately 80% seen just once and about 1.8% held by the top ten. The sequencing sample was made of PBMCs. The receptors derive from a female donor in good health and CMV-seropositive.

The CDR3 coding sequence is TGCAGCGTCCACAGGGGCGCAGATACGCAGTATTTT. This translates into CSVHRGADTQYF. This chain connects TRBV29-1 to TRBJ2-3; the match to TRBD1 covers 7 bases. V trimming: 6 bases; J trimming: 4 bases; junction bases outside the gene matches: 4. The germline gives CDR1 SQVTM, CDR2 ANQGSEA. The CDR3 runs to 12 residues.

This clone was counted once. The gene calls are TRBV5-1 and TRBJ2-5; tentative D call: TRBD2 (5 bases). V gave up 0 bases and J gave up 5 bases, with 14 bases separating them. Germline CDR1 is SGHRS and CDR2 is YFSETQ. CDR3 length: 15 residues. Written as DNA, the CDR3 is TGCGCCAGCAGCTTGGGTTCTAGCATTGGGGAGACCCAGTACTTC. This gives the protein CASSLGSSIGETQYF.

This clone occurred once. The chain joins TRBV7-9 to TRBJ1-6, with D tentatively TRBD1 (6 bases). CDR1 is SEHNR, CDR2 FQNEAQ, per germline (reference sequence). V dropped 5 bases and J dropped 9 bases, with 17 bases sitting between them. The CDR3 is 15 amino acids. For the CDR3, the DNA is TGTGCCAGCAGCACCCTTACAGGGAGCGGTTCACCCCTCCACTTT. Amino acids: CASSTLTGSGSPLHF. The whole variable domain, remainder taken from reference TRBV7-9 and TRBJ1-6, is DTGVSQNPRHKITKRGQNVTFRCDPISEHNRLYWYRQTLGQGPEFLTYFQNEAQLEKSRLLSDRFSAERPKGSFSTLEIQRTEQGDSAMYLCASSTLTGSGSPLHFGNGTRLTVT.

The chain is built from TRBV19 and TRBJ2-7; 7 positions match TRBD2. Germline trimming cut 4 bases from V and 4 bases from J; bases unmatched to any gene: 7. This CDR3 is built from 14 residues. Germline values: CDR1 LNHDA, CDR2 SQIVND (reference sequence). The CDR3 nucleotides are TGTGCCAGTAGTAAAGGAGCGGGACCGTACGAGCAGTACTTC. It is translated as CASSKGAGPYEQYF.

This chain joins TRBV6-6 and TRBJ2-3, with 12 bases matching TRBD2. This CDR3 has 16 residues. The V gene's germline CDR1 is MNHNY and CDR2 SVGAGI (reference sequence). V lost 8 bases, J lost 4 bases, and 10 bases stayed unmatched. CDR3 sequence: CASWDRLAGVADTQYF. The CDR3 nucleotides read TGTGCCAGCTGGGATAGACTAGCGGGGGTGGCAGATACGCAGTATTTT.